This T cell receptor beta chain was profiled in a study of OX40 agonist ivuxolimab in advanced cancers. This clone was recorded once. Exclusion applied to patients with autoimmune disease history or systemic immunosuppression. Germline CDR1 is LNHNV and CDR2 is YYDKDF (reference sequence). The CDR3 is 20 residues long. V was cut by 6 bases and J by 1 base, with 28 bases left in between. Clones were read by immunoSEQ multiplex PCR, and TCRdb kept only the in-frame ones, dropping some. The sample has about 15,000 clones, approximately 95% seen once. Material: CD4+ or CD8+ T cells sorted from blood, obtained in a trial of the OX40 agonist ivuxolimab. This chain links TRBV15 with TRBJ1-5, with a tentative D call TRBD1 (6 bases). The clonotype comes from an adult with an advanced solid tumor such as melanoma, head and neck, liver or kidney cancer. CDR3 sequence: CATRPNDPHGGGRSNQPQHF. The CDR3 DNA reads TGTGCCACCAGACCGAACGACCCCCATGGGGGGGGCAGGAGCAATCAGCCCCAGCATTTT.